This passage covers 22 T cell receptor beta chains from one sample sequenced in a study of cytomegalovirus exposure and HLA in healthy donors. Assay used: immunoSEQ multiplex PCR; TCRdb lists only in-frame clones, some missing. The table has 150,000 to 170,000 clones, roughly 86% seen once. The sequenced sample consisted of PBMCs. The origin of the receptors is a human donor in good health.

This clone appeared a single time. The J gene is TRBJ1-5, the V gene TRBV2, with D possibly TRBD1 on 5 matching bases. Germline V gene lookup returns CDR1 SNHLY and CDR2 FYNNEI. This CDR3 has 13 amino acids. Between the trimmed V and J ends, which lost 7 bases and 5 bases, there was a span of 12 bases. DNA of the CDR3: TGTGCCAGCAAGCGGGACCCCGATCAGCCCCAGCATTTT. This translates into CASKRDPDQPQHF.

CDR3 residues: CASSSTWSRVLVTEAFF. The CDR3 region has the DNA TGTGCCAGCAGCTCAACATGGAGCAGGGTATTGGTCACTGAAGCTTTCTTT. The chain couples TRBV28 to TRBJ1-1; perhaps TRBD1 as D (5 bases). V was pared by 6 bases and J by 4 bases, with 24 bases between. Germline V gene data show CDR1 as MDHEN and CDR2 as SYDVKM. The CDR3 is made up of 17 amino acids.

This clone has just one count. This chain links TRBV2 with TRBJ2-1; D is possibly TRBD2 (6 bases). The V gene lost 8 bases and the J gene lost 4 bases, with 18 bases spanning the gap. The CDR3 has 15 amino acids. CDR1 and CDR2 from the germline V gene are SNHLY and FYNNEI. The CDR3 loop is CASSLGHAGYNEQFF. The CDR3 coding sequence is TGTGCCAGCTCTCTGGGTCACGCGGGGTACAATGAGCAGTTCTTC.

The chain is built from TRBV7-2 and TRBJ1-2, with TRBD1 as a possible D gene (5 bases). V lost 4 bases to trimming and J lost 6 bases, with 9 bases between them. The CDR3 is 12 residues long. The V gene's germline CDR1 is SGHTA and CDR2 FQGNSA. As DNA, the CDR3 is TGTGCCAGCAGCTACAGGAATGATGGCTACACCTTC. It is translated as CASSYRNDGYTF.

V gene TRBV9 combines with J gene TRBJ2-3, with D tentatively TRBD2 (5 bases). The CDR3 is 16 amino acids. Germline V lookup: CDR1 SGDLS, CDR2 YYNGEE. The V gene lost 2 bases and the J gene lost 0 bases, with 13 bases spanning the gap. CDR3 nucleotides: TGTGCCAGCAGCGTGTCGGGAAGACCTAGCACAGATACGCAGTATTTT. Translation gives CASSVSGRPSTDTQYF.

The chain has TRBV7-6 and TRBJ2-2; 9 bases are a match to TRBD2. The trim removed 5 bases at V and 2 bases at J, leaving 3 bases unmatched. This CDR3 spans 15 amino acids. The germline CDR1 and CDR2 sequences are SGHVS and FNYEAQ. For the CDR3, the DNA is TGTGCCAGCAGCCAGCGGGAGGCTAACACCGGGGAGCTGTTTTTT. Its translation: CASSQREANTGELFF.

This clone has a single count. The J gene is TRBJ2-1, the V gene TRBV7-2; 8 positions agree with TRBD1. V lost 5 bases, J lost 7 bases, and 7 bases stayed unmatched. The germline gives CDR1 SGHTA, CDR2 FQGNSA. The CDR3 contains 14 residues. The CDR3 loop reads CASSTGQGKNEQFF. The CDR3, as DNA: TGTGCCAGCAGCACAGGACAGGGTAAAAATGAGCAGTTCTTC.

J is TRBJ2-3 and V is TRBV19; possible D gene TRBD1, 6 bases. Trimming stripped 4 bases from V and 6 bases from J, with 8 bases between. This CDR3 is built from 12 residues. The germline CDR1 and CDR2 sequences are LNHDA and SQIVND (reference sequence). Here the CDR3 reads CASSNRADTQYF. In nucleotides, the CDR3 is TGTGCCAGTAGTAACAGGGCCGATACGCAGTATTTT.

This sequence joins TRBV5-4 and TRBJ2-1; 8 bases map to TRBD2. Losses at the gene ends were 4 bases for V and 4 bases for J; bases not matched to a gene: 10. The length of the CDR3 is 16 residues. CDR1 and CDR2 (germline): SGHNT, YYREEE (reference sequence). The CDR3 bases are TGTGCCAGCAGCGCGAACGGGGGGGCTGGGTACAATGAGCAGTTCTTC. It encodes CASSANGGAGYNEQFF.

The CDR3 bases are TGTGCCAGCAGCTTGACCTCTAGTAGCGGGAGGAATGAGCAGTTCTTC. Translating gives CASSLTSSSGRNEQFF. The chain recombines TRBV9 with TRBJ2-1; the match to TRBD2 covers 10 bases. In germline, CDR1 is SGDLS, CDR2 YYNGEE. After removal of 4 bases from V and 7 bases from J, the junction contained 11 bases not matched to a gene. The CDR3 sequence is 16 residues long.

The gene calls are TRBV11-3 and TRBJ2-5; 9 positions agree with TRBD1. V trimming: 2 bases; J trimming: 5 bases; junction bases outside the gene matches: 9. From germline, CDR1 is SGHNT and CDR2 YENEEA. This CDR3 spans 16 amino acids. In DNA form, the CDR3 reads TGTGCCAGCAGCTTAAGAGGGGACAGGGCAAGTGAGACCCAGTACTTC. This encodes CASSLRGDRASETQYF. Based on the CDR3 plus reference TRBV11-3 and TRBJ2-5, the full variable domain is EAGVVQSPRYKIIEKKQPVAFWCNPISGHNTLYWYLQNLGQGPELLIRYENEEAVDDSQLPKDRFSAERLKGVDSTLKIQPAELGDSAVYLCASSLRGDRASETQYFGPGTRLLVL.

The rearrangement links TRBV18 to TRBJ2-4; D is perhaps TRBD1 (6 bases). Looked up from germline, CDR1 is KGHSH and CDR2 is LQKENI. The CDR3 runs 13 residues. V lost 8 bases and J 4 bases, leaving 12 bases between the germline ends. CDR3 loop: CASTPGQKNIQYF. Written as DNA, the CDR3 is TGTGCCAGCACGCCAGGACAGAAAAACATTCAGTACTTC.

In this sample, this clone turned up a few times. This chain connects TRBV18 to TRBJ1-4, with a tentative D call TRBD1 (5 bases). Germline CDR1 reads KGHSH; CDR2 reads LQKENI. The V gene lost 0 bases and the J gene lost 6 bases, with 11 bases spanning the gap. The CDR3 is 15 residues long. The CDR3 loop reads CASSPPGQGYEKLFF. CDR3 DNA sequence: TGTGCCAGCTCACCACCGGGGCAGGGTTATGAAAAACTGTTTTTT.

The chain carries TRBV30 and TRBJ1-1; 8 nucleotides agree with TRBD1. This CDR3 is 18 amino acids long. Germline assignment: CDR1 GTSNPN and CDR2 SVGIG (reference sequence). V lost 3 bases, J lost 0 bases, and 15 bases stayed unmatched. For the CDR3, the DNA is TGTGCCTGGAGATTAGGTGACAGGGGTACAACTATGAACACTGAAGCTTTCTTT. It codes for CAWRLGDRGTTMNTEAFF.

This rearrangement joins TRBV25-1 to TRBJ2-7, with D perhaps matching TRBD2 (6 bases). CDR3 size: 15 residues. V lost 4 bases to trimming and J lost 0 bases, with 13 bases between them. Germline lookup yields CDR1 MGHDK and CDR2 SYGVNS. The CDR3 bases are TGTGCCAGCAGTGTAAGGAGGGAAACCTCCTACGAGCAGTACTTC. Residues: CASSVRRETSYEQYF.

V is TRBV11-2 and J is TRBJ2-7, with 8 nucleotides matching TRBD1. V trimming: 1 base; J trimming: 6 bases; junction bases outside the gene matches: 2. The CDR3 is 13 residues long. Germline values: CDR1 SGHAT, CDR2 FQNNGV. CDR3: CASSLVGTGEQYF. CDR3 coding DNA: TGTGCCAGCAGCTTAGTTGGGACAGGCGAGCAGTACTTC.

CDR3 nucleotides: TGTGCCAGCAGTTTAAGAGGTTCAGAGACCCAGTACTTC. Translation gives CASSLRGSETQYF. The genes are TRBV2 and TRBJ2-5; D unresolved. This CDR3 is built from 13 residues. With 5 bases removed from V and 4 bases from J, the gap between germline ends came to 11 bases. CDR1 and CDR2 from the germline V gene are SNHLY and FYNNEI.

This rearrangement joins TRBV6-6 to TRBJ2-5, with TRBD2 identical over 8 bases. Trimming cost V 2 bases and J 5 bases; bases outside gene matches: 4. Germline values: CDR1 MNHNY, CDR2 SVGAGI (reference sequence). The CDR3 has 14 amino acids. This CDR3 reads CASSYLRGVETQYF. In DNA form, the CDR3 reads TGTGCCAGCAGTTACCTGCGGGGGGTCGAGACCCAGTACTTC.

The chain carries TRBV11-2 and TRBJ2-1; tentatively, D is TRBD1 (6 bases). Trimming cost V 4 bases and J 6 bases, with 13 bases left between them. Germline V gene data show CDR1 as SGHAT and CDR2 as FQNNGV. The CDR3 sequence is 14 residues long. Written as DNA, the CDR3 is TGTGCCAGCAGCTCAACCAGGGGATTCAATGAGCAGTTCTTC. Residues: CASSSTRGFNEQFF.

The chain employs TRBV14 and TRBJ2-3, with D uncertain. CDR1 and CDR2 (germline): SGHDN, FVKESK. V was clipped by 4 bases and J by 7 bases, with 9 bases between them. This CDR3 is built from 12 residues. The DNA for the CDR3 is TGTGCCAGCAGCCGCGGTTCGTATACGCAGTATTTT. Amino acids: CASSRGSYTQYF.

The chain uses TRBV4-1 and TRBJ1-3; TRBD1 is a possible D gene (6 bases). The germline gives CDR1 MGHRA, CDR2 YSYEKL. V was clipped by 4 bases and J by 3 bases, with 19 bases between them. The CDR3 length is 17 residues. The DNA of the CDR3 is TGCGCCAGCAGCCCAATCCAGGGGATTGTGTTTGGAAACACCATATATTTT. It codes for CASSPIQGIVFGNTIYF.

The V and J genes are TRBV2 and TRBJ2-3; tentatively, D is TRBD2 (5 bases). Germline V gene data show CDR1 as SNHLY and CDR2 as FYNNEI. Trimming stripped 8 bases from V and 5 bases from J, with 23 bases between. CDR3 length: 16 residues. CDR3 in DNA: TGTGCCAGCCATGAGATTAGCGCAAAGAGGATAGATACGCAGTATTTT. Protein: CASHEISAKRIDTQYF.